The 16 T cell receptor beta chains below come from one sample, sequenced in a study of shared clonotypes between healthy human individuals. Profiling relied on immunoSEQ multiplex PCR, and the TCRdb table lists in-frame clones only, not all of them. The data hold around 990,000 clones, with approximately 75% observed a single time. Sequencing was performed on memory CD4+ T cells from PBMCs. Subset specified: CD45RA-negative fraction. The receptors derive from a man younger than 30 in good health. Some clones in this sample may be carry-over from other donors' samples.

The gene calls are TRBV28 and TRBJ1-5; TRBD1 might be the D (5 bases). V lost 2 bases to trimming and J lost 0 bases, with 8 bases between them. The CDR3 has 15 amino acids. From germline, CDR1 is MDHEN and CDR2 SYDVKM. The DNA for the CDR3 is TGTGCCAGCAGTTTAGCGGGGGTTAGCAATCAGCCCCAGCATTTT. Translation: CASSLAGVSNQPQHF.

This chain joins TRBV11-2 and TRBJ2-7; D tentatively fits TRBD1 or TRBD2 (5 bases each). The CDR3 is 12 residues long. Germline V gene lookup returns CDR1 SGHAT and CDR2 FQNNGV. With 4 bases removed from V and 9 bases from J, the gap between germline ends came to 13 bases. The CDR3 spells CASSSSSRGQYF. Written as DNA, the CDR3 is TGTGCCAGCAGCTCTTCCTCGAGGGGGCAGTACTTC.

CDR3 sequence: CASSPPPGGSKYQPQHF. CDR3 DNA: TGTGCCAGTAGTCCGCCCCCAGGAGGCTCCAAATACCAGCCCCAGCATTTT. The genes are TRBV19 and TRBJ1-5, with unresolved D. The V end lost 5 bases, the J end lost 7 bases, and 24 bases lay between the germline ends. The length of the CDR3 is 17 residues. Germline V gene data show CDR1 as LNHDA and CDR2 as SQIVND (reference sequence).

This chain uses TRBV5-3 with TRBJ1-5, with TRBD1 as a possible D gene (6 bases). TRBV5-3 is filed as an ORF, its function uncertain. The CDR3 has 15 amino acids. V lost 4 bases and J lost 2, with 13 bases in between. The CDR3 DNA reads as TGTGCCAGAAGCCCAGGGACACCCGGCAATCAGCCCCAGCATTTT. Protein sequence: CARSPGTPGNQPQHF.

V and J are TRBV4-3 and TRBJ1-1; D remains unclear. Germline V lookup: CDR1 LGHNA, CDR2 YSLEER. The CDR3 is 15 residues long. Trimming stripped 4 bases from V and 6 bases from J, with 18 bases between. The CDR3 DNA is TGCGCCAGCAGCCGAACCTGGACCGGAGGTGCTGAAGCTTTCTTT. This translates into CASSRTWTGGAEAFF.

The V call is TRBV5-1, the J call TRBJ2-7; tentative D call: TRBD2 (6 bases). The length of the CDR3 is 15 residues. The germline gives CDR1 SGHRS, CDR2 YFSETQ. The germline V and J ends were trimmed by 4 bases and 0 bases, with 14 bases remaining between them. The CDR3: CASSVSGLRSYEQYF. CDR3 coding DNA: TGCGCCAGCAGCGTGTCGGGACTCCGCTCCTACGAGCAGTACTTC.

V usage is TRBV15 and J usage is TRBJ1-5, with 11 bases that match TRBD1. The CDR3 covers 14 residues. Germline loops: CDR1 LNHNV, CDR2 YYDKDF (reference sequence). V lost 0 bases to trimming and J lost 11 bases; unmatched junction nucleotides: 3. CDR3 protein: CATSRDRDRGSQHF. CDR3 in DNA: TGTGCCACCAGCAGAGACCGGGACAGGGGGTCCCAGCATTTT. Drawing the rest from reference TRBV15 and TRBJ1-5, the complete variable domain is DAMVIQNPRYQVTQFGKPVTLSCSQTLNHNVMYWYQQKSSQAPKLLFHYYDKDFNNEADTPDNFQSRRPNTSFCFLDIRSPGLGDTAMYLCATSRDRDRGSQHFGDGTRLSIL.

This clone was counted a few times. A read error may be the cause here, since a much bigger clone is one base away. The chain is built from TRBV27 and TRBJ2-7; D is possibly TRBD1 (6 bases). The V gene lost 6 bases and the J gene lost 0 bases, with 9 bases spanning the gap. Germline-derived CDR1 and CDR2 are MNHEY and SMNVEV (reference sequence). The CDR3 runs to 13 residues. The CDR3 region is CASSLDSSYEQYF. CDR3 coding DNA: TGTGCCAGCAGCCTGGACAGCTCCTACGAGCAGTACTTC.

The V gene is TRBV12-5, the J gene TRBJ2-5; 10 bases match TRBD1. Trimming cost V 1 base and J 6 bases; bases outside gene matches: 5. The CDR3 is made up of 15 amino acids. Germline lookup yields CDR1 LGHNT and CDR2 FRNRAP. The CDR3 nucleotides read TGTGCTAGTGGTTTGGATAGGGACAGGGGAAAGACCCAGTACTTC. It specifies CASGLDRDRGKTQYF. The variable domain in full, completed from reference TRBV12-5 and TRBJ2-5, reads DARVTQTPRHKVTEMGQEVTMRCQPILGHNTVFWYRQTMMQGLELLAYFRNRAPLDDSGMPKDRFSAEMPDATLATLKIQPSEPRDSAVYFCASGLDRDRGKTQYFGPGTRLLVL.

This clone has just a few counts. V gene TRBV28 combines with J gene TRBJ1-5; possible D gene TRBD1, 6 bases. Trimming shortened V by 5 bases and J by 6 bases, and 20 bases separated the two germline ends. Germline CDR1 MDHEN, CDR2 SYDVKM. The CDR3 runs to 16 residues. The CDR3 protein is CASSPEGRGAGQPQHF. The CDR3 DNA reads TGTGCCAGCAGTCCAGAGGGCAGGGGCGCGGGTCAGCCCCAGCATTTT.

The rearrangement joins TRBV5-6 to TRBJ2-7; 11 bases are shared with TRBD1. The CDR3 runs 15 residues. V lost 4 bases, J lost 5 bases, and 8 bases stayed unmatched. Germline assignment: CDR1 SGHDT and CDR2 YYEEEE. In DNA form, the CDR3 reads TGTGCCAGCAGCCGTGGACAGGGGGCCCCCCACGAGCAGTACTTC. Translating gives CASSRGQGAPHEQYF. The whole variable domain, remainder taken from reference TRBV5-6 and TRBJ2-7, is DAGVTQSPTHLIKTRGQQVTLRCSPKSGHDTVSWYQQALGQGPQFIFQYYEEEERQRGNFPDRFSGHQFPNYSSELNVNALLLGDSALYLCASSRGQGAPHEQYFGPGTRLTVT.

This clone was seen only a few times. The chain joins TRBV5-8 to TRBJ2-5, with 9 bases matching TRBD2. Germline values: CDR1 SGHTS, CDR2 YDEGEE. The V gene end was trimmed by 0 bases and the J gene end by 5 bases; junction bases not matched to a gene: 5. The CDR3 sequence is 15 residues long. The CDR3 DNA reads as TGTGCCAGCAGCTTGGCGAGCGGGAGGAGGGAGACCCAGTACTTC. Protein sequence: CASSLASGRRETQYF.

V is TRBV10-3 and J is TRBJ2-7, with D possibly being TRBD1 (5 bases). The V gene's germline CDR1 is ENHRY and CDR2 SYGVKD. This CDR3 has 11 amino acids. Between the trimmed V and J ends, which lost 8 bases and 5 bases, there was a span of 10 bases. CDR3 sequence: CAIAGRDEQYF. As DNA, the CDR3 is TGTGCCATCGCCGGCAGGGACGAGCAGTACTTC.

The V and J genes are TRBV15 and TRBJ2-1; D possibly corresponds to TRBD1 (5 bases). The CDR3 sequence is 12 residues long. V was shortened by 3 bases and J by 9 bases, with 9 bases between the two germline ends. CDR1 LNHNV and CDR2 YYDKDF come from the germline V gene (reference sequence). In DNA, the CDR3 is TGTGCCACCAGCAGCGCAAGGGGTGAGCAGTTCTTC. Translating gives CATSSARGEQFF.

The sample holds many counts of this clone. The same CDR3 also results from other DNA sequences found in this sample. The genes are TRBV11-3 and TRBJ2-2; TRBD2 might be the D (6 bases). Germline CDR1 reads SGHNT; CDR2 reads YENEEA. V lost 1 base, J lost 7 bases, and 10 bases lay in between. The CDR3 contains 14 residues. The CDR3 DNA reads TGTGCCAGCAGCTTAGCCGGAGGGGTCGGGGAGCTGTTTTTT. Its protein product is CASSLAGGVGELFF.

CDR3: CAISLTTNEQYF. The CDR3 DNA reads as TGTGCCATCAGCCTCACTACGAACGAGCAGTACTTC. The rearrangement joins TRBV10-3 to TRBJ2-7; D is undetermined. This CDR3 comprises 12 residues. Germline loops: CDR1 ENHRY, CDR2 SYGVKD. V shed 6 bases and J shed 5 bases, with 11 bases lying between them.